The 16 T cell receptor beta chains listed next were all sequenced from one sample in a study of blood T cell repertoires in COVID-19. TCRdb's copy holds only in-frame clones and misses some; the assay was immunoSEQ multiplex PCR. Seen here are 130,000 to 150,000 clones, 70% to 90% observed once, and the top ten hold roughly 8%. The sequenced sample consisted of peripheral blood. All receptors derive from an older woman with COVID-19, enrolled during active disease.

The CDR3 sequence is CASSQKGRDYNEQFF. As DNA, the CDR3 is TGTGCCAGTAGTCAAAAAGGCAGGGATTACAATGAGCAGTTCTTC. The chain links TRBV19 to TRBJ2-1, with D perhaps TRBD1 (5 bases). CDR3 length: 15 residues. The V gene lost 5 bases and the J gene lost 4 bases, with 15 bases spanning the gap. Looked up from germline, CDR1 is LNHDA and CDR2 is SQIVND (reference sequence).

This clone showed up just once. The CDR3 DNA sequence: TGCGCCAGCAGCTTGGCAGGGGGCGATGGCTACGAGCAGTACTTC. Its protein product is CASSLAGGDGYEQYF. This chain uses TRBV5-1 with TRBJ2-7; 8 nucleotides align to TRBD1. The CDR3 is made up of 15 amino acids. Trimming at V came to 0 bases and at J to 3 bases, leaving 5 bases not matched to a gene. Looked up from germline, CDR1 is SGHRS and CDR2 is YFSETQ.

V is TRBV9 and J is TRBJ1-4; tentative D call: TRBD1 (6 bases). The V end was cut by 4 bases, the J end by 5 bases, with 12 bases between. In germline, CDR1 is SGDLS, CDR2 YYNGEE. This CDR3 is built from 14 residues. CDR3 protein: CASSLGGQNEKLFF. DNA of the CDR3: TGTGCCAGCAGCTTGGGGGGGCAAAATGAAAAACTGTTTTTT.

This chain links TRBV6-2 or TRBV6-3 with TRBJ1-5; TRBD1 matches 9 bases. There are 14 residues in the CDR3. The germline gives CDR1 MNHEY, CDR2 SVGEGT. V trimming: 6 bases; J trimming: 4 bases; junction bases outside the gene matches: 4. CDR3 in amino acids: CASSFDRGNQPQHF. The CDR3 region has the DNA TGTGCCAGCAGCTTCGACAGGGGGAATCAGCCCCAGCATTTT.

To note about this clone: Other DNA sequences within the sample encode an identical CDR3. The chain links TRBV7-9 to TRBJ1-5; D unclear. This CDR3 comprises 12 residues. V lost 4 bases and J lost 5, with 6 bases in between. Per germline, CDR1 SEHNR and CDR2 FQNEAQ (reference sequence). CDR3 sequence reads: CASSSLDQPQHF. The DNA of the CDR3 is TGTGCCAGCAGCTCCCTTGATCAGCCCCAGCATTTT.

This clone was counted only a few times. This CDR3 is CAWALTGMREKLFF. The DNA for the CDR3 is TGTGCCTGGGCCCTGACAGGGATGCGTGAAAAACTGTTTTTT. This chain joins TRBV30 and TRBJ1-4; 7 bases line up with TRBD1. The CDR3 covers 14 residues. Germline V gene sequence: CDR1 GTSNPN, CDR2 SVGIG (reference sequence). With V trimmed by 5 bases and J by 7 bases, 10 bases remained unmatched.

The chain is built from TRBV5-1 and TRBJ2-5, with a possible D match to TRBD2 (6 bases). The CDR3 runs to 14 residues. From germline, CDR1 is SGHRS and CDR2 YFSETQ. Trimming shortened V by 7 bases and J by 2 bases, and 15 bases separated the two germline ends. The CDR3 here is CASGPTGGQETQYF. CDR3 sequence (DNA): TGCGCCAGCGGACCTACAGGAGGGCAAGAGACCCAGTACTTC.

The V call is TRBV2, the J call TRBJ2-1; 10 positions match TRBD2. Germline assignment: CDR1 SNHLY and CDR2 FYNNEI. The CDR3 loop spans 16 amino acids. The V and J ends lost 4 bases and 1 base, in that order; junction bases with no gene match: 4. CDR3 bases: TGTGCCAGCAGTGCGGAGCGGGGGGGGTCCTACAATGAGCAGTTCTTC. Residues: CASSAERGGSYNEQFF.

This chain joins TRBV11-2 and TRBJ1-2; D is unresolved. This CDR3 region has 14 residues. In germline, CDR1 is SGHAT, CDR2 FQNNGV. V was clipped by 2 bases and J by 3 bases, with 10 bases between them. The CDR3 DNA reads TGTGCCAGCAGCTTAAGTAGACTAGACTATGGCTACACCTTC. This translates into CASSLSRLDYGYTF.

The rearrangement links TRBV7-2 to TRBJ1-2; D perhaps matches TRBD1 (6 bases). This CDR3 is built from 15 residues. The V gene lost 5 bases and the J gene lost 5 bases, with 18 bases spanning the gap. Germline V gene sequence: CDR1 SGHTA, CDR2 FQGNSA. The CDR3 nucleotides read TGTGCCAGCAGCCCCGGGGGGCGCGGGGTATATGGCTACACCTTC. Translated: CASSPGGRGVYGYTF.

The rearrangement joins TRBV10-3 to TRBJ1-2; no definite D call. Germline CDR1 ENHRY, CDR2 SYGVKD. The CDR3 totals 15 residues. V dropped 0 bases and J dropped 2 bases, with 10 bases sitting between them. The CDR3 here is CAISESPGNNYGYTF. The CDR3 DNA sequence: TGTGCCATCAGTGAGTCACCGGGGAACAACTATGGCTACACCTTC.

V gene TRBV21-1 combines with J gene TRBJ2-4; whether TRBD1, the table's D call, matches the DNA was not checked. TRBV21-1 is a recognized pseudogene. The CDR3 has 16 residues. CDR3 sequence reads: CASTQGTRLAKNIQYF. The DNA for the CDR3 is TGTGCCAGCACCCAGGGGACCCGACTAGCCAAAAACATTCAGTACTTC.

The chain links TRBV30 to TRBJ2-1, with 7 nucleotides matching TRBD1. V was clipped by 4 bases and J by 0 bases; unmatched bases: 3. Germline CDR1 GTSNPN, CDR2 SVGIG (reference sequence). CDR3 size: 14 residues. The CDR3 spells CAWTRDSSYNEQFF. CDR3 sequence (DNA): TGTGCCTGGACTCGGGACAGCTCCTACAATGAGCAGTTCTTC.

The chain combines TRBV5-1 with TRBJ1-2; no reliable D call. The CDR3 sequence is 12 residues long. Trimming took off 8 bases at V and 4 bases at J, with 12 bases between the two ends. Germline CDR1 reads SGHRS; CDR2 reads YFSETQ. CDR3 sequence: CASSPLGYGYTF. In DNA form, the CDR3 reads TGCGCCAGTAGCCCTCTCGGCTATGGCTACACCTTC. The full variable domain, completed using reference TRBV5-1 and TRBJ1-2, is KAGVTQTPRYLIKTRGQQVTLSCSPISGHRSVSWYQQTPGQGLQFLFEYFSETQRNKGNFPGRFSGRQFSNSRSEMNVSTLELGDSALYLCASSPLGYGYTFGSGTRLTVV.

This chain links TRBV5-8 with TRBJ2-5; D is unclear. This CDR3 contains 11 residues. Germline V CDR1 and CDR2: SGHTS, YDEGEE. Deletions cut 3 bases from V and 2 bases from J, with 2 bases between. The CDR3 nucleotides read TGTGCCAGCAGCTCACAAGAGACCCAGTACTTC. Amino acid sequence: CASSSQETQYF. The variable domain in full, completed from reference TRBV5-8 and TRBJ2-5, reads EAGVTQSPTHLIKTRGQQATLRCSPISGHTSVYWYQQALGLGLQFLLWYDEGEERNRGNFPPRFSGRQFPNYSSELNVNALELEDSALYLCASSSQETQYFGPGTRLLVL.

The chain is built from TRBV7-9 and TRBJ1-1, with no clear D. The CDR3 runs to 13 residues. CDR1 is SEHNR and CDR2 is FQNEAQ in the germline V gene (reference sequence). Trimming removed 2 bases at V and 5 bases at J, with 9 bases between. The CDR3 nucleotides read TGTGCCAGCAGCTTAATTCCGGGTACTGAAGCTTTCTTT. Amino acid sequence: CASSLIPGTEAFF.